These 19 T cell receptor beta chains were all obtained from the same sample, sequenced in a study of blood T cell repertoires in COVID-19. Here immunoSEQ multiplex PCR was the method, and the copy in TCRdb shows in-frame clones only, minus some. The table has under 120,000 clones, 80% to 90% seen once. Sequences were obtained from peripheral blood. Receptors originate from a woman aged 80 or older with acute or convalescent COVID-19.

In this sample, this clone turned up once. The same CDR3 can be traced to other DNA sequences in this sample. The CDR3 protein is CASSSTGYGYTF. CDR3 sequence (DNA): TGTGCCAGCAGCTCCACAGGGTATGGCTACACCTTC. The chain is built from TRBV11-2 and TRBJ1-2; TRBD1 might be the D (6 bases). The germline V and J ends were trimmed by 4 bases and 5 bases, with 8 bases remaining between them. Germline V gene lookup returns CDR1 SGHAT and CDR2 FQNNGV. The CDR3 has 12 amino acids. The full variable domain, completed using reference TRBV11-2 and TRBJ1-2, is EAGVAQSPRYKIIEKRQSVAFWCNPISGHATLYWYQQILGQGPKLLIQFQNNGVVDDSQLPKDRFSAERLKGVDSTLKIQPAKLEDSAVYLCASSSTGYGYTFGSGTRLTVV.

V and J are TRBV5-1 and TRBJ2-7; D not certain. This CDR3 is built from 12 residues. The V end lost 1 base, the J end lost 5 bases, and 7 bases lay between the germline ends. Germline V CDR1 and CDR2: SGHRS, YFSETQ. Here the CDR3 reads CASSLRVDEQYF. The CDR3, as DNA: TGCGCCAGCAGCTTGCGGGTAGACGAGCAGTACTTC.

V usage is TRBV30 and J usage is TRBJ2-1, with TRBD2 identical over 11 bases. Germline V gives CDR1 GTSNPN, CDR2 SVGIG (reference sequence). The V gene end was trimmed by 2 bases and the J gene end by 7 bases; junction bases not matched to a gene: 7. The CDR3 is 15 amino acids. CDR3 amino acids: CAWSYLAGGKNEQFF. The CDR3 DNA reads as TGTGCCTGGAGTTATCTAGCGGGGGGTAAAAATGAGCAGTTCTTC.

V usage is TRBV30 and J usage is TRBJ1-5, with a possible D match to TRBD1 (6 bases). Deletions cut 3 bases from V and 2 bases from J, with 14 bases between. The CDR3 is 15 amino acids. CDR1 is GTSNPN and CDR2 is SVGIG in the germline V gene (reference sequence). In DNA, the CDR3 is TGTGCCTGGAGGGGGGCAGGGGTCGGCAATCAGCCCCAGCATTTT. It specifies CAWRGAGVGNQPQHF.

V gene TRBV5-4 combines with J gene TRBJ2-2, with 7 positions matching TRBD1. J lost 5 bases, V lost 4 bases, and 11 bases had no gene match. CDR1 is SGHNT, CDR2 YYREEE, per germline (reference sequence). The CDR3 loop spans 16 amino acids. The CDR3 nucleotides are TGTGCCAGCAGCCCCGGGACAGCCCCGGCGACCGGGGAGCTGTTTTTT. Translated: CASSPGTAPATGELFF.

For the CDR3, the DNA is TGTGCCAGCAGTGAGTCGGGGGGTGACACCGGGGAGCTGTTTTTT. Its protein is CASSESGGDTGELFF. This chain connects TRBV2 to TRBJ2-2; 7 nucleotides align to TRBD2. V lost 3 bases, J lost 3 bases, and 4 bases stayed unmatched. Per germline, CDR1 SNHLY and CDR2 FYNNEI. The CDR3 has 15 residues.

The chain is built from TRBV4-1 and TRBJ2-1; tentative D call: TRBD2 (6 bases). Germline CDR1 reads MGHRA; CDR2 reads YSYEKL. Trimming shortened V by 1 base and J by 5 bases, and 9 bases separated the two germline ends. CDR3 length: 14 residues. The CDR3 sequence is CASSQVSGDNEQFF. CDR3 in DNA: TGCGCCAGCAGCCAAGTCTCGGGAGACAATGAGCAGTTCTTC.

This rearrangement joins TRBV4-3 to TRBJ2-5, with D hard to call. The CDR3 extends over 13 amino acids. V was clipped by 0 bases and J by 4 bases, with 6 bases between them. Germline loops: CDR1 LGHNA, CDR2 YSLEER. CDR3 nucleotide sequence: TGCGCCAGCAGCCAAGAATCAGGAGAGACCCAGTACTTC. It is translated as CASSQESGETQYF.

The chain recombines TRBV12-3 or TRBV12-4 with TRBJ2-1; D uncertain. The V end lost 7 bases, the J end lost 5 bases, and 3 bases lay between the germline ends. CDR3 length: 10 residues. The CDR3 coding sequence is TGTGCCAGCACCAACAATGAGCAGTTCTTC. Amino acid sequence: CASTNNEQFF.

The V call is TRBV6-5, the J call TRBJ1-1; tentatively, D is TRBD1 (6 bases). The V gene's germline CDR1 is MNHEY and CDR2 SVGAGI. The CDR3 consists of 14 residues. The V and J ends lost 11 bases and 5 bases respectively, with 21 bases between them. This CDR3 is CAVSSTGGRTEAFF. CDR3 coding DNA: TGTGCCGTTTCATCTACGGGGGGCCGGACTGAAGCTTTCTTT.

The chain combines TRBV19 with TRBJ2-3, with 9 bases identical to TRBD1. V shed 4 bases, J shed 3 bases, and the junction held 5 bases outside the gene matches. CDR3 length equals 15 residues. In germline, CDR1 is LNHDA, CDR2 SQIVND (reference sequence). The CDR3, as DNA: TGTGCCAGTAGTAAAGGGACAGGGCTGACAGATACGCAGTATTTT. Translating gives CASSKGTGLTDTQYF.

This sequence joins TRBV5-5 and TRBJ2-2; maybe TRBD2 (5 bases). V was cut by 2 bases and J by 5 bases, with 13 bases left in between. Germline V CDR1 and CDR2: SGHKS, YYEKEE (reference sequence). The CDR3 has 15 amino acids. CDR3 protein: CASSFYPGSTGELFF. CDR3 sequence (DNA): TGTGCCAGCAGCTTTTACCCGGGGTCTACCGGGGAGCTGTTTTTT.

V and J are TRBV7-9 and TRBJ2-5; TRBD2 agrees at 7 bases. This CDR3 spans 17 amino acids. Germline values: CDR1 SEHNR, CDR2 FQNEAQ (reference sequence). J lost 1 base, V lost 1 base, and 9 bases had no gene match. For the CDR3, the DNA is TGTGCCAGCAGCTTAGGTCTGGGAGGGAGTTCCCAAGAGACCCAGTACTTC. Protein sequence: CASSLGLGGSSQETQYF. Using reference TRBV7-9 and TRBJ2-5 for the parts outside the CDR3, the full variable domain is DTGVSQNPRHKITKRGQNVTFRCDPISEHNRLYWYRQTLGQGPEFLTYFQNEAQLEKSRLLSDRFSAERPKGSFSTLEIQRTEQGDSAMYLCASSLGLGGSSQETQYFGPGTRLLVL.

The V call is TRBV30, the J call TRBJ2-3; D might be TRBD2 (6 bases). CDR3 length equals 13 residues. Trimming cost V 2 bases and J 6 bases, with 12 bases left between them. Germline CDR1 reads GTSNPN; CDR2 reads SVGIG (reference sequence). This chain's CDR3 is CAWSSQGGDTQYF. CDR3 DNA: TGTGCCTGGAGTTCTCAGGGAGGCGATACGCAGTATTTT.

The rearrangement links TRBV6-5 to TRBJ1-6; D unresolved. Trimming stripped 7 bases from V and 7 bases from J, with 17 bases between. The germline V gene has CDR1 MNHEY and CDR2 SVGAGI. The CDR3 is 15 amino acids. This CDR3 is CASNRQLAANSPLHF. The CDR3 nucleotides read TGTGCCAGCAATCGGCAGCTAGCAGCAAATTCACCCCTCCACTTT.

This chain links TRBV27 with TRBJ2-3; 8 bases align to TRBD2. V dropped 4 bases and J dropped 6; count of bases not matched to a gene: 9. CDR3 length: 15 amino acids. The V gene's germline CDR1 is MNHEY and CDR2 SMNVEV (reference sequence). The CDR3 sequence is CASSWSGGAADTQYF. DNA for the CDR3: TGTGCCAGCAGTTGGAGCGGGGGCGCGGCGGATACGCAGTATTTT.

As for this clone: One end of the junction is discordant with germline, which a read error may explain. The V gene is TRBV3-1 (or the pseudogene TRBV3-2), the J gene TRBJ2-2; 9 bases fit TRBD2. CDR1 is LGHDT, CDR2 YNNKEL, per germline (reference sequence). This CDR3 contains 16 residues. The CDR3 DNA follows: TGTGCCCGCAGCCCCTTCGCGGGGGGGGGTACCGGGGAGCTGTTTTTT. Translating gives CARSPFAGGGTGELFF.

This chain links TRBV5-1 with TRBJ2-3, with 12 bases fitting TRBD2. The CDR3 runs to 14 residues. Germline CDR1 SGHRS, CDR2 YFSETQ. V trimming: 3 bases; J trimming: 5 bases; junction bases outside the gene matches: 1. The CDR3 DNA reads TGCGCCAGCAGCTGGGGACTAGCGGGAGATACGCAGTATTTT. This sequence encodes CASSWGLAGDTQYF.

This sequence joins TRBV7-9 and TRBJ2-4, with 8 bases fitting TRBD1. The germline gives CDR1 SEHNR, CDR2 FQNEAQ (reference sequence). The CDR3 contains 17 residues. The V and J ends lost 5 bases and 2 bases, in that order; junction bases with no gene match: 11. CDR3 sequence reads: CASSGRWTGITKNIQYF. CDR3 DNA sequence: TGTGCCAGCAGCGGCCGATGGACAGGGATAACCAAAAACATTCAGTACTTC. The complete variable domain, with remaining parts taken from reference TRBV7-9 and TRBJ2-4, reads DTGVSQNPRHKITKRGQNVTFRCDPISEHNRLYWYRQTLGQGPEFLTYFQNEAQLEKSRLLSDRFSAERPKGSFSTLEIQRTEQGDSAMYLCASSGRWTGITKNIQYFGAGTRLSVL.